This TCR beta chain is drawn from a study of identical twins. The CDR3 spans 16 residues. The germline V gene has CDR1 SGHAT and CDR2 FQNNGV. V dropped 5 bases and J dropped 5 bases, with 21 bases sitting between them. This clonotype has more than one count but fewer than ten. TCRdb fed the 5' RACE reads into MiXCR, producing one record per CDR3 protein. In the table there are just under 650,000 distinct CDR3 sequences, around 7.5% of which are singletons. This sample was also put to use in a study of yellow fever vaccine responses in identical twins.

This TCR was sampled from a woman under 30 in good health. This sequence joins TRBV11-2 and TRBJ1-2; D might be TRBD1 (6 bases). The sequenced sample was PBMCs. Here the CDR3 DNA reads TGTGCCAGCAGCCCAAGGGGTCCCTCGGGGACATATGGCTACACCTTC. Residues: CASSPRGPSGTYGYTF.